A single T cell receptor (beta chain) is shown here with its context. This sample is part of a study of blood T cell repertoires in COVID-19. Looking at the study overall: Specimens from acute and convalescent COVID-19 originated in the United States, Italy and Spain.

Original analysis: Researchers report that nucleated cell counts were estimated from reference gene primer amplification. Data came from immunoSEQ multiplex PCR; TCRdb stores just in-frame clones and leaves some out. V, J and clone size are taken as reported in that table, and D and trimming were inferred from the DNA itself. The sample contains some 200,000 clones, 86% of which appear only once. The length of the CDR3 is 11 residues. The V segment lost 4 bases and the J segment 14 bases; nucleotides outside the gene matches: 2. The receptor was isolated from a woman in her 70s with acute or convalescent COVID-19. Sequenced input: peripheral blood. J is TRBJ2-1 and V is TRBV12-3 or TRBV12-4; 10 bases line up with TRBD2. CDR3 sequence (DNA): TGTGCCAGCAGTTCCGGGACTAGCGAGTTCTTC. It translates to CASSSGTSEFF.